The text below deals with one T cell receptor beta chain. What it recognizes is unknown. This specimen belongs to a study of T cell responses to AZD1222 COVID-19 vaccine. The CDR3 sequence is 12 residues long. The V and J ends lost 4 bases and 3 bases respectively, with 7 bases between them. Per germline, CDR1 SGHVS and CDR2 FNYEAQ. The assay was immunoSEQ multiplex PCR, and TCRdb's table has in-frame clones only and misses some. The sample includes about 110,000 clones, about 88% of them seen just once. General study points: Spike-specific TCR breadth and depth both grew after two AZD1222 doses. Researchers report vaccine-associated CD4 TCRs spanning spike, with dominance at 160-218 and 743-854. None of the repertoires were sampled until the peak T cell response had passed. Just five to seven AZD1222 recipients tested seropositive at baseline.

The sequencing here drew on peripheral blood, taken on day 0 of AZD1222 vaccination. The TCR was taken from an adult in good health. The chain combines TRBV7-6 with TRBJ2-7; D perhaps matches TRBD2 (5 bases). CDR3 DNA: TGTGCCAGCAGCTCGGGAAACTACGAGCAGTACTTC. This sequence encodes CASSSGNYEQYF.